Presented here are 22 T cell receptor beta chains from one specimen sequenced in a study of blood T cells in healthy people across ages. For the second PCR, which ran for about 6 to 12 cycles, a sample-barcoded 5' primer and a J-beta primer mix were used. TCRdb reprocessed the 5' RACE reads via MiXCR and lists one record per CDR3 protein. This sample has 600,000 to 900,000 distinct CDR3 sequences; around 24% occur once, and the top ten carry about 3%. Separately, the same data were catalogued under a study of T cells of mothers and their children.

Sample: blood. These receptor sequences come from a boy aged 5 to 17 in good health.

The chain uses TRBV7-6 and TRBJ1-4, with a weak D call TRBD1 (5 bases). The length of the CDR3 is 15 residues. The ends were cut back, 6 bases at V and 3 bases at J, with 14 bases in the middle. CDR1 is SGHVS and CDR2 is FNYEAQ in the germline V gene. This CDR3 reads CASSPYWGPNEKLFF. DNA of the CDR3: TGTGCCAGCAGTCCCTACTGGGGCCCTAATGAAAAACTGTTTTTT.

This clonotype was counted a few times. V usage is TRBV9 and J usage is TRBJ2-5; the match to TRBD2 covers 7 bases. CDR3 length: 15 amino acids. CDR1 SGDLS and CDR2 YYNGEE come from the germline V gene. The V and J ends lost 6 bases and 2 bases, in that order; junction bases with no gene match: 10. The DNA of the CDR3 is TGTGCCAGCACCCAAGGCGGGACTACGCAAGAGACCCAGTACTTC. It translates to CASTQGGTTQETQYF.

This chain joins TRBV5-1 and TRBJ1-4; the D gene is possibly TRBD1 (6 bases). V lost 4 bases, J lost 3 bases, and 13 bases lay in between. Germline V lookup: CDR1 SGHRS, CDR2 YFSETQ. CDR3 length equals 15 residues. This CDR3 is CASSPYGGPNEKLFF. CDR3 DNA: TGCGCCAGCAGCCCGTACGGGGGGCCTAATGAAAAACTGTTTTTT.

This clonotype was detected a few times. The chain has TRBV7-2 and TRBJ1-3; 8 bases match TRBD1. Germline CDR1 reads SGHTA; CDR2 reads FQGNSA. CDR3 length equals 15 residues. V shed 2 bases, J shed 2 bases, and the junction held 2 bases outside the gene matches. The DNA of the CDR3 is TGTGCCAGCAGCTTACGGGGACAGGCTGGAAACACCATATATTTT. This gives the protein CASSLRGQAGNTIYF.

This clonotype was detected only a few times. The rearrangement joins TRBV20-1 to TRBJ2-4; 11 bases map to TRBD2. Germline V gene sequence: CDR1 DFQATT, CDR2 SNEGSKA (reference sequence). V was clipped by 1 base and J by 5 bases; unmatched bases: 19. The CDR3 has 20 amino acids. CDR3 sequence (DNA): TGCAGTGCTAGAGTCGGGGGTAACCCTTTAGCGGGGGGGTCCCAAAACATTCAGTACTTC. Translation gives CSARVGGNPLAGGSQNIQYF.

Only a few counts were recorded for this clonotype. This chain links TRBV12-3 or TRBV12-4 with TRBJ1-5, with unresolved D. Trimming stripped 3 bases from V and 6 bases from J, with 9 bases between. This CDR3 region has 13 residues. The DNA for the CDR3 is TGTGCCAGCAGTTTGAGGGCCAGTCAGCCCCAGCATTTT. Translation: CASSLRASQPQHF.

This clonotype was found many times. CDR3 nucleotides: TGTGCCAGCAGCGTAGAAACTAGCTTTGAGACCCAGTACTTC. It encodes CASSVETSFETQYF. This rearrangement joins TRBV9 to TRBJ2-5, with D perhaps matching TRBD2 (6 bases). Germline loops: CDR1 SGDLS, CDR2 YYNGEE. Trimming stripped 0 bases from V and 5 bases from J, with 11 bases between. The CDR3 is 14 amino acids.

The rearrangement links TRBV30 to TRBJ2-5, with D perhaps given as TRBD1 or TRBD2 (6 bases each). V was trimmed by 7 bases and J by 5 bases, leaving 17 bases between them. The CDR3 runs 13 residues. The germline V gene encodes CDR1 GTSNPN and CDR2 SVGIG (reference sequence). CDR3 in DNA: TGTGCCTACTCAAGGGGGGACGGGGAGACCCAGTACTTC. Translation gives CAYSRGDGETQYF.

This clonotype showed up just once. The chain joins TRBV9 to TRBJ2-1, with no clear D. Deletions cut 3 bases from V and 4 bases from J, with 11 bases between. CDR3 size: 14 residues. Germline CDR1 reads SGDLS; CDR2 reads YYNGEE. The CDR3 nucleotides read TGTGCCAGCAGCGACCCCGGCACATACAATGAGCAGTTCTTC. Amino acids: CASSDPGTYNEQFF.

The gene calls are TRBV7-2 and TRBJ2-4; either TRBD1 or TRBD2 may supply D (6 bases each). V dropped 4 bases and J dropped 1 base, with 17 bases sitting between them. The CDR3 extends over 17 amino acids. CDR1 is SGHTA and CDR2 is FQGNSA in the germline V gene. The CDR3 coding sequence is TGTGCCAGCAGCTCCAACTGGGGGGCTGAGGCCAAAAACATTCAGTACTTC. Its protein product is CASSSNWGAEAKNIQYF.

Regarding this clonotype: The junction departs from the called germline gene at one end, perhaps through a read error. The genes are TRBV3-1 and TRBJ1-1; a possible D gene is TRBD1 (6 bases). Germline CDR1 is LGHDT and CDR2 is YNNKEL (reference sequence). This CDR3 is 15 amino acids long. CDR3 coding DNA: TGTGCCTGCAGCCAAGCGTCAGGGGTGGGCACTGAAGCTTTCTTT. Amino acid sequence: CACSQASGVGTEAFF.

The chain is built from TRBV10-3 and TRBJ2-1, with 12 bases matching TRBD2. The V gene's germline CDR1 is ENHRY and CDR2 SYGVKD. V was pared by 2 bases and J by 12 bases, with 8 bases of the junction left unmatched. The CDR3 consists of 15 residues. This CDR3 is CAISETASGGARQFF. The CDR3, as DNA: TGTGCCATCAGTGAGACGGCTAGCGGGGGGGCGAGGCAGTTCTTC.

The V call is TRBV7-6, the J call TRBJ2-6; the match to TRBD2 covers 7 bases. After removal of 5 bases from V and 0 bases from J, the junction contained 10 bases not matched to a gene. This CDR3 has 18 residues. The germline V gene has CDR1 SGHVS and CDR2 FNYEAQ. In DNA, the CDR3 is TGTGCCAGCAGCCAAGGGAGGGCGCACAGCTCTGGGGCCAACGTCCTGACTTTC. It encodes CASSQGRAHSSGANVLTF.

This chain links TRBV9 with TRBJ2-5; D might be TRBD1 (6 bases). Germline V CDR1 and CDR2: SGDLS, YYNGEE. V was cut by 0 bases and J by 11 bases, with 14 bases left in between. This CDR3 contains 13 residues. CDR3 sequence: CASSVAQGPKQYF. The DNA of the CDR3 is TGTGCCAGCAGCGTAGCCCAGGGGCCCAAGCAGTACTTC. Drawing the rest from reference TRBV9 and TRBJ2-5, the complete variable domain is DSGVTQTPKHLITATGQRVTLRCSPRSGDLSVYWYQQSLDQGLQFLIQYYNGEERAKGNILERFSAQQFPDLHSELNLSSLELGDSALYFCASSVAQGPKQYFGPGTRLLVL.

V gene TRBV4-1 combines with J gene TRBJ2-5, with 10 bases that match TRBD2. Germline V gene data show CDR1 as MGHRA and CDR2 as YSYEKL. This CDR3 contains 18 residues. V was pared by 5 bases and J by 2 bases, with 14 bases of the junction left unmatched. The CDR3 is CASSTPGGLAGVQETQYF. CDR3 bases: TGCGCCAGCAGCACTCCCGGCGGGCTAGCGGGGGTTCAAGAGACCCAGTACTTC.

The chain employs TRBV14 and TRBJ2-1; D remains ambiguous. V lost 4 bases, J lost 9 bases, and 13 bases lay in between. Germline loops: CDR1 SGHDN, CDR2 FVKESK. The CDR3 loop spans 13 amino acids. CDR3 DNA sequence: TGTGCCAGCAGCCGAAACCACGGTGGTGAGCAGTTCTTC. Amino acid sequence: CASSRNHGGEQFF.

This clonotype was observed a few times. J is TRBJ2-1 and V is TRBV2; D may be TRBD1 (6 bases). Trimming stripped 0 bases from V and 7 bases from J, with 10 bases between. The germline gives CDR1 SNHLY, CDR2 FYNNEI. This CDR3 spans 14 amino acids. CDR3 in amino acids: CASSEAPGQNEQFF. CDR3 DNA sequence: TGTGCCAGCAGTGAAGCGCCCGGACAGAATGAGCAGTTCTTC.

V is TRBV6-5 and J is TRBJ2-6; D is unclear. Germline V CDR1 and CDR2: MNHEY, SVGAGI. Trimming removed 6 bases at V and 0 bases at J, with 9 bases between. The CDR3 has 15 amino acids. The CDR3 DNA is TGTGCCAGCAGGAAAGATAGCTCTGGGGCCAACGTCCTGACTTTC. Its protein is CASRKDSSGANVLTF.

This clonotype was counted a few times. The chain has TRBV29-1 and TRBJ2-4; 7 bases align to TRBD2. This CDR3 region has 14 residues. V lost 0 bases, J lost 2 bases, and 1 base stayed unmatched. Per germline, CDR1 SQVTM and CDR2 ANQGSEA. CDR3 in amino acids: CSVEEGGSKNIQYF. As DNA, the CDR3 is TGCAGCGTTGAAGAGGGGGGGTCCAAAAACATTCAGTACTTC. Using reference TRBV29-1 and TRBJ2-4 for the parts outside the CDR3, the full variable domain is SAVISQKPSRDICQRGTSLTIQCQVDSQVTMMFWYRQQPGQSLTLIATANQGSEATYESGFVIDKFPISRPNLTFSTLTVSNMSPEDSSIYLCSVEEGGSKNIQYFGAGTRLSVL.

This clonotype showed up many times. The chain uses TRBV12-3 or TRBV12-4 and TRBJ2-5; D is perhaps TRBD1 (5 bases). There are 12 residues in the CDR3. V was cut by 5 bases and J by 5 bases, with 9 bases left in between. CDR3 in amino acids: CASSGPGETQYF. In nucleotides, the CDR3 is TGTGCCAGCAGTGGGCCAGGGGAGACCCAGTACTTC.

The chain uses TRBV20-1 and TRBJ2-3; D unclear. V lost 5 bases, J lost 1 base, and 7 bases lay in between. Germline V gene lookup returns CDR1 DFQATT and CDR2 SNEGSKA (reference sequence). The CDR3 totals 12 residues. In DNA form, the CDR3 reads TGCAGTGCTGAGGTTGGCACAGATACGCAGTATTTT. This gives the protein CSAEVGTDTQYF.

The chain joins TRBV5-1 to TRBJ2-5, with a tentative D call TRBD2 (7 bases). The CDR3 extends over 15 amino acids. Deletions cut 4 bases from V and 6 bases from J, with 19 bases between. Germline-derived CDR1 and CDR2 are SGHRS and YFSETQ. The CDR3 sequence is CASSRGDGGMKTQYF. Here the CDR3 DNA reads TGCGCCAGCAGCCGGGGGGACGGGGGCATGAAGACCCAGTACTTC.